This entry lists 14 T cell receptor beta chains sequenced from one sample in a study of beta chain features in type 1 diabetes. Their antigens are not known. General study findings and limits: There was a moderate but significant shortening of TCRB CDR3s in all four CD4+ subsets of Type 1 diabetes patients.

Expressed TCRB transcripts were sequenced because the isolated RNA had all been reverse transcribed beforehand. Assay used: immunoSEQ multiplex PCR; TCRdb lists only in-frame clones, some missing. The data hold about 160,000 clones, with about 7.8% observed a single time. The sample comprised central memory CD4+ T cells from blood. These receptors came from a woman in her 40s with type 1 diabetes.

In this sample, this clone turned up a few times. This rearrangement joins TRBV2 to TRBJ2-3, with TRBD2 as a possible D gene (7 bases). The CDR3 loop spans 15 amino acids. The germline V gene encodes CDR1 SNHLY and CDR2 FYNNEI. The germline V and J ends were trimmed by 9 bases and 8 bases, with 24 bases remaining between them. The CDR3 is CARGGLSANSGTQYF. The CDR3 DNA is TGTGCCAGGGGGGGGCTATCGGCCAACTCAGGTACGCAGTATTTT.

The V gene is TRBV11-3, the J gene TRBJ2-5; 7 nucleotides line up with TRBD1. Germline V gene sequence: CDR1 SGHNT, CDR2 YENEEA. CDR3 length equals 13 residues. V dropped 5 bases and J dropped 7; count of bases not matched to a gene: 7. The CDR3 reads CASSRGTEGTQYF. In DNA, the CDR3 is TGTGCCAGCAGCCGAGGGACAGAGGGGACCCAGTACTTC.

The CDR3 DNA sequence: TGTGCCAGCAGTTTCCCCCGGACAGGGGGCTTTGATGAAGCTTTCTTT. It yields the protein CASSFPRTGGFDEAFF. This chain uses TRBV28 with TRBJ1-1; 11 bases agree with TRBD1. This CDR3 spans 16 amino acids. V lost 3 bases and J lost 7; bases outside the gene matches: 10. Germline values: CDR1 MDHEN, CDR2 SYDVKM.

The chain uses TRBV25-1 and TRBJ1-1; D uncertain. CDR1 is MGHDK, CDR2 SYGVNS, per germline. Trimming stripped 3 bases from V and 5 bases from J, with 7 bases between. This CDR3 spans 12 amino acids. CDR3 nucleotide sequence: TGTGCCAGCAGTGACAGGAGGACTGAAGCTTTCTTT. It translates to CASSDRRTEAFF.

The chain couples TRBV7-2 to TRBJ2-7, with 7 bases fitting TRBD1. V shed 1 base, J shed 2 bases, and the junction held 5 bases outside the gene matches. The CDR3 is 15 amino acids. The germline V gene has CDR1 SGHTA and CDR2 FQGNSA. This CDR3 reads CASSLGEGTAYEQYF. CDR3 nucleotide sequence: TGTGCCAGCAGCTTAGGGGAAGGGACAGCCTACGAGCAGTACTTC.

This chain joins TRBV5-8 and TRBJ2-7; unclear D gene. The CDR3 is 10 residues long. The germline CDR1 and CDR2 sequences are SGHTS and YDEGEE. V dropped 4 bases and J dropped 4 bases, with 3 bases sitting between them. CDR3 amino acids: CASSAYEQYF. CDR3 bases: TGTGCCAGCAGCGCGTACGAGCAGTACTTC.

The gene calls are TRBV10-3 and TRBJ2-1; 9 bases line up with TRBD2. Trimming cost V 3 bases and J 5 bases; bases outside gene matches: 5. Germline V gene data show CDR1 as ENHRY and CDR2 as SYGVKD. CDR3 size: 15 residues. The CDR3 region is CAISDAGLADNEQFF. CDR3 coding DNA: TGTGCCATCAGTGACGCGGGACTAGCAGACAATGAGCAGTTCTTC.

The chain carries TRBV7-3 and TRBJ1-2; 10 bases map to TRBD1. With 4 bases clipped from V and 6 bases from J, the junction kept 2 bases outside the gene matches. Germline loops: CDR1 SGHTA, CDR2 FQGTGA. The CDR3 has 13 residues. The CDR3 bases are TGTGCCAGCAGCTCGGGACAGGGGCATGGCTACACCTTC. Translating gives CASSSGQGHGYTF.

The chain employs TRBV19 and TRBJ1-1, with D tentatively TRBD1 (5 bases). The CDR3 sequence is 13 residues long. V was clipped by 8 bases and J by 1 base, with 11 bases between them. Germline V lookup: CDR1 LNHDA, CDR2 SQIVND (reference sequence). The CDR3 DNA reads as TGTGCCAGTTCTCGACAGTCGAACACTGAAGCTTTCTTT. Amino acids: CASSRQSNTEAFF.

The chain carries TRBV27 and TRBJ2-6; D possibly corresponds to TRBD1 (5 bases). CDR1 MNHEY and CDR2 SMNVEV come from the germline V gene (reference sequence). CDR3 size: 17 residues. The germline V and J ends were trimmed by 6 bases and 12 bases, with 27 bases remaining between them. The DNA of the CDR3 is TGTGCCAGCAGGTCCCAAACTTATAGCTCTGGGGCCCCCGTCCTGACTTTC. Protein: CASRSQTYSSGAPVLTF.

The sample holds a few counts of this clone. The rearrangement joins TRBV9 to TRBJ2-1; TRBD1 agrees at 8 bases. The CDR3 is 15 amino acids. Germline CDR1 reads SGDLS; CDR2 reads YYNGEE. Germline trimming cut 4 bases from V and 6 bases from J; bases unmatched to any gene: 9. CDR3 DNA: TGTGCCAGCAGCCCGGTGGGGCAGGGGGCCAATGAGCAGTTCTTC. It yields the protein CASSPVGQGANEQFF.

This chain links TRBV28 with TRBJ1-2; 12 nucleotides match TRBD1. The CDR3 totals 15 residues. The junction had 11 bases not matched to a gene; V was cut back by 7 bases and J by 8 bases. Germline V gene lookup returns CDR1 MDHEN and CDR2 SYDVKM. The CDR3 bases are TGTGCCAGCACTCCACCGGGACAGGGGGCGCGGGGCTACACCTTC. Its protein product is CASTPPGQGARGYTF.

This clone was observed a handful of times. The V call is TRBV7-2, the J call TRBJ1-1; no clear D. The CDR3 has 14 residues. CDR1 is SGHTA and CDR2 is FQGNSA in the germline V gene. V was shortened by 2 bases and J by 4 bases, with 11 bases between the two germline ends. The CDR3 spells CASSLRVVGTEAFF. The CDR3 DNA reads TGTGCCAGCAGCTTACGGGTCGTTGGCACTGAAGCTTTCTTT.

This clone was seen many times. The rearrangement links TRBV18 to TRBJ1-5; 7 bases fit TRBD1. The length of the CDR3 is 15 residues. Trimming took 3 bases from V and 6 from J; bases not matched to a gene: 8. The germline V gene has CDR1 KGHSH and CDR2 LQKENI. The CDR3 DNA is TGTGCCAGCTCACCCCTTACAGGGGAGTCTCAGCCCCAGCATTTT. It yields the protein CASSPLTGESQPQHF.